This is a list of T cell receptor beta chains from one sample in a study of beta chain features in type 1 diabetes. The table came from immunoSEQ multiplex PCR; TCRdb's copy has only in-frame clones and leaves some out. The sample consists of roughly 150,000 clones, roughly 8% of them appearing once. The sequencing input was central memory CD4+ T cells from blood. The receptors here all came from a man younger than 30 with type 1 diabetes. Both conserved end residues are part of each CDR3. A D gene is named only where the DNA matches it firmly. Not all rows give a size; the values are once, few, many and, for expanded clones, a class.

TRBJ2-2,few,TRBV5-4,TRBD2,CASSSAKPGLAGANTGELFF,TGTGCCAGCAGCTCCGCGAAGCCGGGACTAGCGGGGGCGAACACCGGGGAGCTGTTTTTT
TRBJ1-1,few,TRBV14,TRBD1,CASSENRGTEAFF,TGTGCCAGCAGCGAAAACAGGGGTACTGAAGCTTTCTTT
TRBJ2-2,.,TRBV5-4,TRBD2,CASSLDTSGRRAGELFF,TGTGCCAGCAGCTTGGACACTAGCGGGAGGAGGGCCGGGGAGCTGTTTTTT
TRBJ2-1,few,TRBV4-2,.,CASSHGRVGGNEQFF,TGTGCCAGCAGCCATGGGCGGGTCGGCGGCAATGAGCAGTTCTTC
TRBJ2-7,.,TRBV15,.,CATGIFGTPILF,TGTGCCACCGGGATTTTCGGGACACCCATTCTCTTC
TRBJ2-3,few,TRBV5-6,TRBD2,CASNIAGQQDTQYF,TGTGCCAGCAATATAGCGGGCCAACAAGATACGCAGTATTTT
TRBJ2-1,few,TRBV5-6,TRBD1,CASSLAGQGSNEQFF,TGTGCCAGCAGCTTGGCAGGACAGGGTTCCAATGAGCAGTTCTTC
TRBJ2-2,.,TRBV30,.,CAWSVSTGELFF,TGTGCCTGGAGTGTCAGCACCGGGGAGCTGTTTTTT
TRBJ2-2,.,TRBV7-2,TRBD2,CASSPTGSGGYTGELFF,TGTGCCAGCAGCCCGACGGGCAGCGGGGGGTACACCGGGGAGCTGTTTTTT
TRBJ2-3,few,TRBV7-2,.,CASSLRRAGANTDTQYF,TGTGCCAGCAGCCTTCGCCGGGCGGGGGCCAACACAGATACGCAGTATTTT
TRBJ2-1,few,TRBV18,TRBD2,CASSPGREYNEQFF,TGTGCCAGCTCACCGGGGCGGGAGTACAATGAGCAGTTCTTC
TRBJ2-3,few,TRBV28,.,CASSPYYTRTQYF,TGTGCCAGCAGTCCCTATTATACGCGTACGCAGTATTTT
TRBJ1-5,.,TRBV5-4,.,CASSPSPGNNQPQHF,TGTGCCAGCAGCCCCTCACCCGGGAACAATCAGCCCCAGCATTTT
TRBJ2-7,.,TRBV7-2,.,CASSSTLDRTYEQYF,TGTGCCAGCAGCTCGACACTGGATCGTACCTACGAGCAGTACTTC
TRBJ2-5,.,TRBV5-1,.,CASSSWTHRETQYF,TGCGCCAGCAGCTCCTGGACACACCGGGAGACCCAGTACTTC
TRBJ2-1,.,TRBV5-6,.,CASSSRVQGYNEQFF,TGTGCCAGCAGCTCCCGTGTGCAGGGCTACAATGAGCAGTTCTTC
TRBJ1-3,.,TRBV30,.,CAWRDKTGTGNTIYF,TGTGCCTGGAGGGATAAAACAGGGACGGGAAACACCATATATTTT
TRBJ2-3,few,TRBV10-3,.,CAISDAGSSTDTQYF,TGTGCCATCAGTGATGCGGGATCAAGCACAGATACGCAGTATTTT
TRBJ2-5,.,TRBV6-6,.,CASRRPSGRTGETQYF,TGTGCCAGCAGAAGGCCTTCAGGGAGGACCGGTGAGACCCAGTACTTC
TRBJ1-2,.,TRBV2,.,CASTPRANYGYTF,TGTGCCAGCACCCCCCGCGCTAACTATGGCTACACCTTC
TRBJ1-5,few,TRBV28,TRBD1,CASSSPGQGYQPQHF,TGTGCCAGCAGTTCCCCGGGACAGGGATACCAGCCCCAGCATTTT
TRBJ2-5,few,TRBV5-4,.,CASSLRSGVAETQYF,TGTGCCAGCAGCTTGCGGTCGGGGGTCGCGGAGACCCAGTACTTC
TRBJ1-1,.,TRBV18,.,CASSPEQITEAFF,TGTGCCAGCTCACCGGAACAGATCACTGAAGCTTTCTTT
TRBJ1-3,few,TRBV6-5,.,CASARLFGNTIYF,TGTGCCAGCGCGAGACTTTTTGGAAACACCATATATTTT
TRBJ1-1,.,TRBV6-6,.,CASSYSPSGGDTEAFF,TGTGCCAGCAGTTACTCGCCCTCGGGGGGGGACACTGAAGCTTTCTTT
TRBJ1-1,.,TRBV30,.,CAWSALDSQMNTEAFF,TGTGCCTGGAGTGCCCTGGACAGCCAAATGAACACTGAAGCTTTCTTT
TRBJ1-6,.,TRBV6-1,.,CASYSFDSPLHF,TGTGCCAGTTACAGTTTTGATTCACCCCTCCACTTT
TRBJ1-1,.,TRBV29-1,.,CSVAYGSTDTEAFF,TGCAGCGTTGCTTACGGTTCCACGGACACTGAAGCTTTCTTT
TRBJ2-2,.,TRBV7-9,.,CASSPLSGRGGELFF,TGTGCCAGCAGCCCCCTGAGCGGCCGGGGCGGGGAGCTGTTTTTT
TRBJ2-2,many,TRBV4-3,.,CASSQGQVGELFF,TGCGCCAGCAGCCAAGGACAAGTCGGGGAGCTGTTTTTT
TRBJ2-5,.,TRBV9,.,CASSLNQDSMETQYF,TGTGCCAGCAGCCTCAATCAGGACAGTATGGAGACCCAGTACTTC
TRBJ2-7,.,TRBV29-1,TRBD2,CSVGLAGGQGEQYF,TGCAGCGTTGGACTAGCGGGAGGGCAGGGCGAGCAGTACTTC
TRBJ2-7,few,TRBV18,.,CASSPYSSYEQYF,TGTGCCAGCTCACCCTACAGCTCCTACGAGCAGTACTTC
TRBJ2-5,.,TRBV20-1,.,CSAGDSQTQYF,TGCAGTGCCGGGGATTCTCAGACCCAGTACTTC
TRBJ2-3,few,TRBV29-1,.,CSVVGQLSTDTQYF,TGCAGCGTTGTAGGACAGCTGAGCACAGATACGCAGTATTTT
TRBJ2-7,.,TRBV7-2,TRBD2,CASSPGLAAYEQYF,TGTGCCAGCAGCCCGGGACTAGCGGCCTACGAGCAGTACTTC
TRBJ2-2,few,TRBV28,TRBD2,CASSRLASTGELFF,TGTGCCAGCAGTCGACTAGCTTCCACCGGGGAGCTGTTTTTT
TRBJ2-7,.,TRBV2,.,CASSYQYEQYF,TGTGCCAGCAGTTACCAGTACGAGCAGTACTTC
TRBJ2-7,.,TRBV2,.,CASSETGSLPYEQYF,TGTGCCAGCAGTGAAACAGGGTCCCTCCCCTACGAGCAGTACTTC
TRBJ2-1,.,TRBV7-8,TRBD2,CASSLGIAGAGNEQFF,TGTGCCAGCAGCTTAGGAATAGCGGGGGCGGGGAATGAGCAGTTCTTC
TRBJ2-1,few,TRBV29-1,TRBD2,CSVGWTSRDNEQFF,TGCAGCGTGGGGTGGACTAGTCGGGATAATGAGCAGTTCTTC
TRBJ1-2,few,TRBV30,TRBD1,CAWTLQGAKGYTF,TGTGCCTGGACCCTACAGGGGGCGAAGGGCTACACCTTC
TRBJ1-2,.,TRBV7-2,.,CASRSPTARNGYTF,TGTGCCAGCAGGTCTCCGACAGCAAGGAATGGCTACACCTTC
TRBJ2-7,.,TRBV28,TRBD1,CASSSGQGYYEQYF,TGTGCCAGCAGTTCGGGACAGGGGTACTACGAGCAGTACTTC
TRBJ2-3,few,TRBV2,.,CASSEDWTSDTQYF,TGTGCCAGCAGTGAGGACTGGACTTCAGATACGCAGTATTTT
TRBJ1-2,few,TRBV28,TRBD1,CASSLSQGDYGYTF,TGTGCCAGCAGTTTAAGTCAGGGGGACTATGGCTACACCTTC
TRBJ1-2,.,TRBV29-1,.,CSVGGQNYGYTF,TGCAGCGTTGGGGGGCAGAACTATGGCTACACCTTC
TRBJ1-5,.,TRBV18,.,CASSHQDSNQPQHF,TGTGCCAGCTCACACCAGGATAGCAATCAGCCCCAGCATTTT
TRBJ1-2,few,TRBV5-6,.,CASSSGGGQAIGYTF,TGTGCCAGCAGCTCCGGGGGGGGGCAGGCGATTGGCTACACCTTC
TRBJ1-5,few,TRBV28,.,CASIGQKINQPQHF,TGTGCCAGCATAGGACAGAAAATCAATCAGCCCCAGCATTTT